This T cell receptor (beta chain) was retrieved from a study of a mutant IDH1 vaccine in newly diagnosed glioma listed by TCRdb under 2021. At the level of the whole study: Patients were given eight vaccinations, in weeks 1, 3, 5, 7, 11, 15, 19 and 23, which matched visits V03 through V10. In the chemotherapy-containing groups, vaccination started alongside temozolomide cycles, whereas in patients who had radiotherapy alone it started 4-6 weeks after radiotherapy. Of the approximately 30 treated patients, around 62% were male and 37.5% were female, and a mean age of approximately 40 years was recorded. For exploratory analyses, some 24 treated patients had longitudinal TCRB deep sequencing done wherever samples were available. Prior to enrollment, patients had been given standard therapy consisting of radiotherapy alone, temozolomide alone, or radiochemotherapy with temozolomide, with the combination given to most patients. Six visits were used for peripheral blood collection: V03 (baseline), V05, V07, V10, V12 and V13. Broader findings and caveats from the paper: Selection of PBMC samples for TCRB deep sequencing was based on availability. Immune responses induced by the vaccine were seen in around 93% of patients across multiple MHC alleles. No apparent relationship was observed between pseudoprogression and alterations in the top peripheral T cell clonotypes detected by TCRB sequencing. According to the authors, sample limitations meant that analyses of patient blood samples could not be reproduced.

Library prep was done by the immunoSEQ multiplex PCR assay. The hsTCRB Kit was used according to the manufacturer's protocol to amplify rearranged TCR beta chain sequences. Sequencing of TCRB libraries was carried out on an Illumina MiSeq. The authors' analysis ran thus. The proprietary platform of the kit vendor was used for demultiplexing, trimming and gene mapping. As stored in TCRdb, this immuneACCESS dataset retains in-frame rearrangements with V and J assigned. A fraction of the clones does not appear; measured against another copy, unresolved V genes explain less than half of the discrepancy, and the remainder lacks a known reason. The D gene and trimming were derived from the DNA, and the V and J assignments and clone size from that table. The sample table lists around 25,000 clones, roughly 84% of them with a count of one. 6% to 8.5% of the sample belongs to the ten largest clones. Read against the paper, the sample's time point label means: week 5, during vaccination. Each vaccine dose, consisting of 300 ug of a 20-mer mutant IDH1 peptide in Montanide, was administered subcutaneously with topical imiquimod. Donors had newly diagnosed WHO grade 3 or 4 IDH1-mutant astrocytomas with loss of nuclear ATRX. The samples were drawn from NOA16, a multicentre, single-arm, open-label phase I trial in Germany that tested a mutant IDH1 peptide vaccine in humans for the first time. Genomic DNA for TCRB sequencing was extracted from EDTA blood using the DNeasy Blood and Tissue Kit.

On this clone itself: Its antigen specificity is not known. It has no much larger one-base neighbor in the sample; base qualities were not kept.

This TCR was sampled from a man aged 40-49 years with glioma. Some clones in this sample may be carry-over from other donors' samples. Sequenced here: PBMCs, sampled from a glioma patient whose treatment included an IDH1 peptide vaccine.

The CDR3 has the sequence CASSLARSGGNSPLHF. In nucleotide form, the sequence is TGTGCCAGCAGCTTGGCTCGATCTGGCGGGAATTCACCCCTCCACTTT. Recombination connected TRBV5-8 to TRBJ1-6, with the D gene call left open. CDR1 and CDR2 (SGHTS, YDEGEE) derive from the germline V gene. V is shortened by 0 bases, J by 7 bases, and the region joining them spans 14 bases. The CDR3 measures 16 amino acids from cysteine to phenylalanine. The CDR3 DNA has 48 bases and is translated from base 1.